One T cell receptor beta chain is described in this entry. The data were obtained in a study of cytomegalovirus exposure and HLA in healthy donors. The protocol was immunoSEQ multiplex PCR, while the TCRdb copy is restricted to in-frame clones and leaves out a portion. Of some 130,000 clones listed, approximately 90% were seen once; the top ten hold over 6%. The source material was PBMCs. This TCR was recovered from a woman aged 18-29 years in good health and CMV-seropositive.

CDR3 nucleotide sequence: TGTGCCAGCAGCTTAGGATACTCTGGAAACACCATATATTTT. Its protein is CASSLGYSGNTIYF. This rearrangement joins TRBV13 to TRBJ1-3; no firm D call. The CDR3 consists of 14 residues. Per germline, CDR1 PRHDT and CDR2 FYEKMQ (reference sequence). Trimming pared 0 bases from V and 0 bases from J, leaving 3 bases between.